Listed below are T cell receptor beta chains from one sample, sequenced in a study of blood T cell repertoires in COVID-19. Clones were sequenced by immunoSEQ multiplex PCR, and TCRdb holds only the in-frame ones, with some missing. The repertoire includes tens of thousands of clones, approximately 87% of them detected once, and approximately 5% sits in the top ten. Sequenced input: peripheral blood. All receptors come from a human donor in a cohort sampled during active COVID-19. The CDR3 runs from the conserved cysteine through the conserved F or W. A D gene is named only where the DNA matches it firmly. Some rows have no size entry. The others give once, few or many, or a class for an expanded clone.

j_gene: TRBJ1-5
d_gene: TRBD1
abundance: NA
v_gene: TRBV3-1/TRBV3-2
CDR3nt: TGTGCCAGCAGCCTTCCCCTCGACAGGGGGCAAGTGAAGAGCAATCAGCCCCAGCATTTT
CDR3aa: CASSLPLDRGQVKSNQPQHF

j_gene: TRBJ1-3
d_gene: NA
abundance: NA
v_gene: TRBV5-6
CDR3nt: TGTGCCAGCAGCTTTTGGGGCAGGGGAAACACCATATATTTT
CDR3aa: CASSFWGRGNTIYF

j_gene: TRBJ1-1
d_gene: NA
abundance: NA
v_gene: TRBV7-9
CDR3nt: TGTGCCAGCAGTATCCTGGGGCAGAATAACACTGAAGCTTTCTTT
CDR3aa: CASSILGQNNTEAFF

j_gene: TRBJ2-7
d_gene: NA
abundance: NA
v_gene: TRBV21-1
CDR3nt: TGTGCCAGCAGCAAGGGCCACCACGAGCAGTACTTC
CDR3aa: CASSKGHHEQYF

j_gene: TRBJ2-3
d_gene: NA
abundance: NA
v_gene: TRBV30
CDR3nt: TGTGCCTGGAGGATGGGGCCCCTTAGCACAGATACGCAGTATTTT
CDR3aa: CAWRMGPLSTDTQYF

j_gene: TRBJ1-1
d_gene: TRBD1
abundance: NA
v_gene: TRBV6-5
CDR3nt: TGTGCCAGCAGTTTACAGGGGGCCCTAAACACTGAAGCTTTCTTT
CDR3aa: CASSLQGALNTEAFF

j_gene: TRBJ1-2
d_gene: NA
abundance: NA
v_gene: TRBV9
CDR3nt: TGTGCCAGCAGCGTGGACTATAACTATGGCTACACCTTC
CDR3aa: CASSVDYNYGYTF

j_gene: TRBJ2-1
d_gene: NA
abundance: NA
v_gene: TRBV3-1/TRBV3-2
CDR3nt: TGTGCCAGCAGCCAAGATAGTTCAGGGGATCTCTGCAATGAGCAGTTCTTC
CDR3aa: CASSQDSSGDLCNEQFF

j_gene: TRBJ2-1
d_gene: TRBD2
abundance: NA
v_gene: TRBV5-1
CDR3nt: TGCGCCAGCAGCTTATTACTAGCGGGGGCGACCAATGAGCAGTTCTTC
CDR3aa: CASSLLLAGATNEQFF

j_gene: TRBJ1-1
d_gene: TRBD1
abundance: NA
v_gene: TRBV18
CDR3nt: TGTGCCAGCTCACCATGGAGACAGGGGGGGAACACTGAAGCTTTCTTT
CDR3aa: CASSPWRQGGNTEAFF

j_gene: TRBJ1-1
d_gene: NA
abundance: NA
v_gene: TRBV18
CDR3nt: TGTGCCAGCTTACCCCCGGGGAGGAACACTGAAGCTTTCTTT
CDR3aa: CASLPPGRNTEAFF

j_gene: TRBJ1-2
d_gene: NA
abundance: once
v_gene: TRBV30
CDR3nt: TGTGCCTGGAGCGACCGGGGTGGCTACACCTTC
CDR3aa: CAWSDRGGYTF

j_gene: TRBJ1-5
d_gene: NA
abundance: few
v_gene: TRBV2
CDR3nt: TGTGCCAGCAGTGAAGCGCAGAGGGTAGGTCAGCCCCAGCATTTT
CDR3aa: CASSEAQRVGQPQHF

j_gene: TRBJ1-5
d_gene: NA
abundance: few
v_gene: TRBV5-6
CDR3nt: TGTGCCAGCAGCTTGGGCCCCAGGGGCAATCAGCCCCAGCATTTT
CDR3aa: CASSLGPRGNQPQHF

j_gene: TRBJ2-5
d_gene: TRBD1
abundance: NA
v_gene: TRBV12-5
CDR3nt: TGTGCTAGTGGTCCCCGGACAGGTGAAGAGACCCAGTACTTC
CDR3aa: CASGPRTGEETQYF

j_gene: TRBJ1-1
d_gene: TRBD1
abundance: NA
v_gene: TRBV4-1
CDR3nt: TGCGCCAGCAGCCAGGGCCGGGACAGGGGGGCCATGAACACTGAAGCTTTCTTT
CDR3aa: CASSQGRDRGAMNTEAFF

j_gene: TRBJ1-2
d_gene: NA
abundance: once
v_gene: TRBV18
CDR3nt: TGTGCCAGCTCACGTGCCGGGACACGCGTAAACTATGGCTACACCTTC
CDR3aa: CASSRAGTRVNYGYTF

j_gene: TRBJ2-1
d_gene: NA
abundance: NA
v_gene: TRBV24-1
CDR3nt: TGTGCCACCAGTGACCCACGCGCCCGTAATGAGCAGTTCTTC
CDR3aa: CATSDPRARNEQFF

j_gene: TRBJ1-6
d_gene: NA
abundance: NA
v_gene: TRBV3-1/TRBV3-2
CDR3nt: TGTGCCAGCAGCCAACGTGGGGACTCGGGCAATTCACCCCTCCACTTT
CDR3aa: CASSQRGDSGNSPLHF

j_gene: TRBJ1-2
d_gene: NA
abundance: NA
v_gene: TRBV27
CDR3nt: TGTGCCAGCAGTTTAAGGTTTCGTGACAAGGATCATGGCTACACCTTC
CDR3aa: CASSLRFRDKDHGYTF